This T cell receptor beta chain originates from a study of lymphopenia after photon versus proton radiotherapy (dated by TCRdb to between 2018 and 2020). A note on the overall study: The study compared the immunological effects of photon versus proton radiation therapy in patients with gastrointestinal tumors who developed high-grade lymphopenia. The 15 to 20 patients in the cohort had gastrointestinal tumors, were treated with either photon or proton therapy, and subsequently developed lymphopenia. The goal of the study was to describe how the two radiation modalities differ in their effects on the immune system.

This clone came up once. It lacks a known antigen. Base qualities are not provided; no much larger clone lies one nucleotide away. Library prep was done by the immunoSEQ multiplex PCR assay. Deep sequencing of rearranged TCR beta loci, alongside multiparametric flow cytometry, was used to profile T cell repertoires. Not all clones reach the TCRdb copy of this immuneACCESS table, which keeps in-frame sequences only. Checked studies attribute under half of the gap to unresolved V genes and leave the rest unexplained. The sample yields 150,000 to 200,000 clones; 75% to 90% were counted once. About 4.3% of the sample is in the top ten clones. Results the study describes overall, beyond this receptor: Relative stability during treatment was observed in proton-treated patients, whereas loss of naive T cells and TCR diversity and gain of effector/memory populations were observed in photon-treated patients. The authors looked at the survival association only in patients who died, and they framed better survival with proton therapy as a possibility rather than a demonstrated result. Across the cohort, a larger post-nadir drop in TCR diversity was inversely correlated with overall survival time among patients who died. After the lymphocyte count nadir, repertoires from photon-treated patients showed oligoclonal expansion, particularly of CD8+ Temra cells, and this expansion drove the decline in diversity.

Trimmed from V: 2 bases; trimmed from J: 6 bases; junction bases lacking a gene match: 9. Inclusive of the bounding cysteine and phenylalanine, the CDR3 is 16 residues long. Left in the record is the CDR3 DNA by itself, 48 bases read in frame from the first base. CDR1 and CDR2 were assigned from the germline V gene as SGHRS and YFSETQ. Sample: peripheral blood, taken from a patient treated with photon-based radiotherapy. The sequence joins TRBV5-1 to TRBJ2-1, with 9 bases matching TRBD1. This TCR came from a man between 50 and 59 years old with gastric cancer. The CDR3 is CASSLTGGGLGNEQFF. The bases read TGCGCCAGCAGCTTAACAGGGGGCGGGTTAGGCAATGAGCAGTTCTTC.